One T cell receptor beta chain is described in this entry. Its antigen is unidentified. TCRdb keeps only in-frame clones here, not all; method: immunoSEQ multiplex PCR. The table has approximately 120,000 clones, about 88% seen once. This sample is part of a study of T cell responses to AZD1222 COVID-19 vaccine. Germline V gene lookup returns CDR1 WSHSY and CDR2 SAAADI. Trimming removed 7 bases from V and 5 bases from J, with 14 bases in between. CDR3 length equals 13 residues. Overall study findings and caveats: Repertoires in all cases were sampled only once the peak T cell response had passed. White British donors predominated, females outnumbered males, and clonal diversity was possibly underestimated. Two AZD1222 doses significantly raised spike-specific TCR breadth and depth over controls.

This specimen was peripheral blood, taken on day 0 of AZD1222 vaccination. V gene TRBV10-2 combines with J gene TRBJ1-1, with D perhaps TRBD1 (5 bases). This TCR came from an adult in good health. The CDR3 DNA follows: TGCGCCAGCACCTTAGCAGAGGGGACTGAAGCTTTCTTT. Translated, it gives CASTLAEGTEAFF.